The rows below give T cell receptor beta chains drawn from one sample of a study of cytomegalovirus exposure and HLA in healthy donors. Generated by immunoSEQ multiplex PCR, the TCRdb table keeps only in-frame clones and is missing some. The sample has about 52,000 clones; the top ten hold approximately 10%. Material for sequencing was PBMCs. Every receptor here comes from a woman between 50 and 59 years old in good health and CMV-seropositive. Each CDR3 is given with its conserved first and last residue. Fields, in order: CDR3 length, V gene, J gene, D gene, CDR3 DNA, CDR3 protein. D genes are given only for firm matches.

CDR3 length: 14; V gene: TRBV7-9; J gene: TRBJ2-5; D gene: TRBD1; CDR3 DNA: TGTGCCAGCAGCCCGGGACAGATCCAAGAGACCCAGTACTTC; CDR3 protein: CASSPGQIQETQYF
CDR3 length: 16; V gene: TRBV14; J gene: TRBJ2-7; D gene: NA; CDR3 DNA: TGTGCCAGCAGCCAACGAGTACAGGGCGTGGCCTACGAGCAGTACTTC; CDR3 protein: CASSQRVQGVAYEQYF
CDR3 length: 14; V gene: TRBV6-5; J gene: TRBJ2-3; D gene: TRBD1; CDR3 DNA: TGTGCCAGCAGGCGACAGGGGAGCACAGATACGCAGTATTTT; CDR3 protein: CASRRQGSTDTQYF
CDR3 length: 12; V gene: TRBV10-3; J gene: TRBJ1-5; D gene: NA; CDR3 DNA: TGTGCCAGCGGGACGAAGAATCAGCCCCAGCATTTT; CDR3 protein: CASGTKNQPQHF
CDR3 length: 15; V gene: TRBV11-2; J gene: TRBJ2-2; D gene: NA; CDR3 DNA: TGTGCCAGCAGCTTAAGGGGGAGGAACACCGGGGAGCTGTTTTTT; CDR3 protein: CASSLRGRNTGELFF
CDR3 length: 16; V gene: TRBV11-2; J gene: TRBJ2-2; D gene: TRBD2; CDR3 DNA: TGTGCCAGCAGCTTGACGGGAGGGAGGAACACCGGGGAGCTGTTTTTT; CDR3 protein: CASSLTGGRNTGELFF
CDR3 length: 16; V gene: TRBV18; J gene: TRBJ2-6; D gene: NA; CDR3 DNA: TGTGCCAGCTCACGCACCCCCAGCTCTGGGGCCAACGTCCTGACTTTC; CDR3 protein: CASSRTPSSGANVLTF
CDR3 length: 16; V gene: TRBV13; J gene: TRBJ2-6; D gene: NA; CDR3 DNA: TGTGCCAGCAGCTTGGATCCGGGCTCTGGGGCCAACGTCCTGACTTTC; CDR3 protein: CASSLDPGSGANVLTF
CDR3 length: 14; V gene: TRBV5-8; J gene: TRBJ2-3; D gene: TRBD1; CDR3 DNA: TGTGCCAGCAGCTCCGGACAGGGATCGGATACGCAGTATTTT; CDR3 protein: CASSSGQGSDTQYF
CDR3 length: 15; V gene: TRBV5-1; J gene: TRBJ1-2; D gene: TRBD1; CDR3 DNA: TGCGCCAGCAGCCCCCGACAGGGACCGGTCTATGGCTACACCTTC; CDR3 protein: CASSPRQGPVYGYTF
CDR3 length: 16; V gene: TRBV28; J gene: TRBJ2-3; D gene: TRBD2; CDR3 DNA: TGTGCCAGCAGTCCGCCGACTAGCGGGAGGTTAGATACGCAGTATTTT; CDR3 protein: CASSPPTSGRLDTQYF
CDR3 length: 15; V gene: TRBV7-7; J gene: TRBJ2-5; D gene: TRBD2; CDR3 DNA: TGTGCCAGCAGCTTGACGGGGACTACCCAAGAGACCCAGTACTTC; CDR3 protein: CASSLTGTTQETQYF
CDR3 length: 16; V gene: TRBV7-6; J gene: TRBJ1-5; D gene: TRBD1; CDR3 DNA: TGTGCCAGCAGCTTAGGGGGGGACAGACTAAATCAGCCCCAGCATTTT; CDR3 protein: CASSLGGDRLNQPQHF
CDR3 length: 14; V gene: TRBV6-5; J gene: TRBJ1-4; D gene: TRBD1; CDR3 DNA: TGTGCCAGCAGTTACGACAGGGGTAGGGAAAAACTGTTTTTT; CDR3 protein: CASSYDRGREKLFF
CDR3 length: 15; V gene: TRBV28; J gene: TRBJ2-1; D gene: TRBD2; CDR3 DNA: TGTGCCAGCAGTTCGCCCGGGACTAAAACCAATGAGCAGTTCTTC; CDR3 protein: CASSSPGTKTNEQFF